This is a list of T cell receptor beta chains from one sample in a study of blood T cell repertoires in COVID-19. TCRdb keeps only in-frame clones here, not all; method: immunoSEQ multiplex PCR. The sample carries over 250,000 clones, 85% to 90% recorded once. Sequenced material: PBMCs or T cells enriched from blood (not recorded which). These receptors all stem from a woman aged 18-29 years who had recovered from COVID-19. Both conserved end residues are part of each CDR3. Each record gives: V gene, clone size, D gene, J gene, CDR3 protein, CDR3 DNA. A D gene is named only where the DNA matches it firmly. The listing skips clone size in some rows; elsewhere it reads once, few, many or a size class.

v_call: TRBV18
clone_size: -
d_call: TRBD2
j_call: TRBJ2-5
cdr3_aa: CASSPDFSGGAETQYF
cdr3_nt: TGTGCCAGCTCACCAGATTTTAGCGGGGGGGCCGAGACCCAGTACTTC

v_call: TRBV28
clone_size: -
d_call: -
j_call: TRBJ2-2
cdr3_aa: CASTYGVHTGELFF
cdr3_nt: TGTGCCAGCACGTACGGGGTTCACACCGGGGAGCTGTTTTTT

v_call: TRBV4-1
clone_size: -
d_call: -
j_call: TRBJ2-7
cdr3_aa: CASSQQGGGYEQYF
cdr3_nt: TGCGCCAGCAGCCAACAAGGGGGGGGCTACGAGCAGTACTTC

v_call: TRBV5-1
clone_size: -
d_call: TRBD2
j_call: TRBJ2-5
cdr3_aa: CASSYRLAGGPDVWGTQYF
cdr3_nt: TGCGCCAGCAGCTACCGACTAGCGGGGGGTCCGGACGTCTGGGGGACCCAGTACTTC

v_call: TRBV3-1/TRBV3-2
clone_size: -
d_call: TRBD1
j_call: TRBJ1-1
cdr3_aa: CASSPHPGQGETEAFF
cdr3_nt: TGTGCCAGCAGCCCCCATCCGGGACAGGGTGAGACTGAAGCTTTCTTT

v_call: TRBV20-1
clone_size: few
d_call: -
j_call: TRBJ1-1
cdr3_aa: CSAGGSTEAFF
cdr3_nt: TGCAGCGCGGGGGGTTCCACTGAAGCTTTCTTT

v_call: TRBV24-1
clone_size: -
d_call: TRBD2
j_call: TRBJ2-5
cdr3_aa: CATSDSTSGGVGETQYF
cdr3_nt: TGTGCCACCAGTGATTCCACTAGCGGGGGAGTTGGAGAGACCCAGTACTTC

v_call: TRBV29-1
clone_size: -
d_call: TRBD1
j_call: TRBJ1-2
cdr3_aa: CSVEWDRDYGYTF
cdr3_nt: TGCAGCGTTGAATGGGACAGGGACTATGGCTACACCTTC

v_call: TRBV2
clone_size: -
d_call: TRBD1
j_call: TRBJ2-6
cdr3_aa: CAREPEQGVNSGANVLTF
cdr3_nt: TGTGCCAGAGAACCCGAACAGGGGGTCAACTCTGGGGCCAACGTCCTGACTTTC

v_call: TRBV5-6
clone_size: once
d_call: TRBD2
j_call: TRBJ2-3
cdr3_aa: CASSHPGLAGVTDTQYF
cdr3_nt: TGTGCCAGCAGCCACCCGGGACTAGCGGGGGTCACAGATACGCAGTATTTT

v_call: TRBV28
clone_size: -
d_call: TRBD2
j_call: TRBJ2-1
cdr3_aa: CASSQGLAGGFEQFF
cdr3_nt: TGTGCCAGCAGTCAAGGACTAGCGGGGGGTTTTGAGCAGTTCTTC

v_call: TRBV18
clone_size: -
d_call: TRBD1
j_call: TRBJ1-5
cdr3_aa: CASSQLTGNNQPQHF
cdr3_nt: TGTGCCAGCTCACAACTGACAGGGAACAATCAGCCCCAGCATTTT

v_call: TRBV27
clone_size: once
d_call: -
j_call: TRBJ1-2
cdr3_aa: CASSTNSPGSGGYTF
cdr3_nt: TGTGCCAGCAGCACGAATTCCCCGGGTTCGGGGGGCTACACCTTC

v_call: TRBV7-8
clone_size: -
d_call: TRBD1
j_call: TRBJ2-7
cdr3_aa: CASSQTGQGAYEQYF
cdr3_nt: TGTGCCAGCAGCCAAACAGGACAGGGGGCCTACGAGCAGTACTTC

v_call: TRBV28
clone_size: -
d_call: -
j_call: TRBJ1-2
cdr3_aa: CASGPGHIHTF
cdr3_nt: TGTGCCAGCGGACCGGGACATATCCACACCTTC

v_call: TRBV6-1
clone_size: -
d_call: TRBD1
j_call: TRBJ1-2
cdr3_aa: CASSARGTVTSFGYTF
cdr3_nt: TGTGCCAGCAGTGCCCGAGGGACAGTGACGTCTTTTGGCTACACCTTC

v_call: TRBV3-1/TRBV3-2
clone_size: -
d_call: TRBD1
j_call: TRBJ1-1
cdr3_aa: CASSAGQANTEAFF
cdr3_nt: TGTGCCAGCAGCGCGGGACAGGCGAACACTGAAGCTTTCTTT

v_call: TRBV7-3
clone_size: -
d_call: TRBD1
j_call: TRBJ2-1
cdr3_aa: CASSLRAGGNEQFF
cdr3_nt: TGTGCCAGCAGCTTAAGGGCAGGGGGAAATGAGCAGTTCTTC

v_call: TRBV5-1
clone_size: -
d_call: TRBD1
j_call: TRBJ2-7
cdr3_aa: CASSAGTVTLEQYF
cdr3_nt: TGCGCCAGCAGCGCCGGGACAGTTACCCTCGAGCAGTACTTC

v_call: TRBV2
clone_size: -
d_call: -
j_call: TRBJ1-4
cdr3_aa: CASSLDKPEKLFF
cdr3_nt: TGTGCCAGCAGTCTTGACAAGCCCGAAAAACTGTTTTTT

v_call: TRBV20-1
clone_size: -
d_call: -
j_call: TRBJ1-1
cdr3_aa: CSAPWGGEAFF
cdr3_nt: TGCAGTGCTCCCTGGGGGGGCGAAGCTTTCTTT

v_call: TRBV20-1
clone_size: -
d_call: TRBD1
j_call: TRBJ1-1
cdr3_aa: CSASVPDRENTEAFF
cdr3_nt: TGCAGTGCTAGTGTTCCGGACAGGGAGAACACTGAAGCTTTCTTT

v_call: TRBV7-2
clone_size: -
d_call: TRBD1
j_call: TRBJ2-7
cdr3_aa: CASSRPPGTGVSYEQYF
cdr3_nt: TGTGCCAGCAGCCGCCCTCCCGGGACAGGGGTTTCATACGAGCAGTACTTC

v_call: TRBV18
clone_size: -
d_call: TRBD1
j_call: TRBJ2-7
cdr3_aa: CASSPPRGLSYEQYF
cdr3_nt: TGTGCCAGCTCACCACCCAGGGGGCTCTCCTACGAGCAGTACTTC

v_call: TRBV3-1/TRBV3-2
clone_size: -
d_call: -
j_call: TRBJ2-5
cdr3_aa: CASSQVSGAQTQYF
cdr3_nt: TGTGCCAGCAGCCAAGTGTCAGGGGCTCAGACCCAGTACTTC

v_call: TRBV4-1
clone_size: once
d_call: TRBD1
j_call: TRBJ2-7
cdr3_aa: CASSAQGDTYEQYF
cdr3_nt: TGCGCCAGCTCAGCCCAGGGGGATACCTACGAGCAGTACTTC

v_call: TRBV19
clone_size: -
d_call: TRBD1
j_call: TRBJ1-1
cdr3_aa: CASSIDDSRGKVAAFF
cdr3_nt: TGTGCCAGTAGTATAGATGACTCCAGGGGGAAAGTTGCAGCTTTCTTT